One sample yielded the 23 T cell receptor beta chains listed below, sequenced in a study of T cells in localized non-small cell lung cancer. TCRdb's copy holds only in-frame clones and misses some; the assay was immunoSEQ multiplex PCR. The repertoire holds tens of thousands of clones, with 86% as singletons. Source: peripheral blood, taken before any cancer treatment. These receptors originate from a woman aged 18-49 years with stage III lung adenocarcinoma.

Concerning this clone: This likely comes from a read error, as the CDR3 has no conserved phenylalanine or tryptophan at its end. The limits of the CDR3 on the DNA are not certain, so only TCRdb's listed CDR3 is given. The genes are TRBV2 and TRBJ1-2; the DNA was not compared with TRBD1, the D call given in the table. The CDR3 sequence runs 11 residues, both termini included. The germline CDR1 and CDR2 sequences are SNHLY and FYNNEI. Here the CDR3 reads CASSPFIFWDN.

The rearrangement uses TRBV7-9 and TRBJ2-3, with D perhaps TRBD1 or TRBD2 (6 bases each). The CDR3 length is 15 residues. Germline assignment: CDR1 SEHNR and CDR2 FQNEAQ (reference sequence). Between the trimmed V and J ends, which lost 6 bases and 1 base, there was a span of 14 bases. The CDR3 loop reads CASSLRGDGTDTQYF. The CDR3 DNA follows: TGTGCCAGCAGTTTAAGGGGGGACGGCACAGATACGCAGTATTTT.

J is TRBJ1-4 and V is TRBV5-5; no firm D call. Trimming removed 2 bases from V and 5 bases from J, with 10 bases in between. CDR3 size: 14 residues. Per germline, CDR1 SGHKS and CDR2 YYEKEE (reference sequence). This chain's CDR3 is CASSLLLGNEKLFF. The CDR3 DNA follows: TGTGCCAGCAGCTTATTGTTGGGGAATGAAAAACTGTTTTTT.

This clone was found once. The chain recombines TRBV9 with TRBJ1-6; D not resolved. Trimming left V 3 bases short and J 0 bases short, with 10 bases between. Germline lookup yields CDR1 SGDLS and CDR2 YYNGEE. The CDR3 loop spans 16 amino acids. The CDR3 loop reads CASSDRGSSYNSPLHF. Written as DNA, the CDR3 is TGTGCCAGCAGCGACAGAGGGTCCTCCTATAATTCACCCCTCCACTTT.

V usage is TRBV30 and J usage is TRBJ1-5, with no clear D. CDR1 is GTSNPN and CDR2 is SVGIG in the germline V gene (reference sequence). The CDR3 extends over 13 amino acids. CDR3 amino acids: CAGGYSHNQPQHF. The CDR3 coding sequence is TGTGCTGGAGGGTACTCCCACAATCAGCCCCAGCATTTT.

V usage is TRBV4-2 and J usage is TRBJ1-1, with no clear D. Germline values: CDR1 LGHNA, CDR2 YNFKEQ. V lost 1 base and J 3 bases, leaving 21 bases between the germline ends. The CDR3 sequence is 18 residues long. CDR3 sequence reads: CASSQGLSREGDDTEAFF. CDR3 DNA sequence: TGTGCCAGCAGCCAAGGCCTTTCTAGGGAAGGAGACGACACTGAAGCTTTCTTT.

The chain employs TRBV2 and TRBJ2-2; 13 bases fit TRBD2. Trimming cost V 6 bases and J 10 bases; bases outside gene matches: 11. The CDR3 has 16 residues. CDR1 is SNHLY and CDR2 is FYNNEI in the germline V gene. The CDR3 reads CASSLARGLAGAELFF. The CDR3 DNA sequence: TGTGCCAGCAGCTTGGCCCGCGGACTAGCGGGGGCGGAGCTGTTTTTT.

To note about this clone: This sample also contains other DNA sequences that code for the same CDR3. DNA for the CDR3: TGTGCCAGCAGTGAAGCGGGGGTGGGGGGGGAGACCCAGTACTTC. Its translation is CASSEAGVGGETQYF. This chain uses TRBV6-1 with TRBJ2-5; the match to TRBD2 covers 7 bases. CDR1 and CDR2 (germline): MNHNS, SASEGT. The CDR3 is 15 amino acids. The junction had 6 bases not matched to a gene; V was cut back by 0 bases and J by 5 bases.

V and J are TRBV7-9 and TRBJ2-3; 8 bases are shared with TRBD1. Trimming at V came to 5 bases and at J to 4 bases, leaving 8 bases not matched to a gene. This CDR3 is 15 amino acids long. Per germline, CDR1 SEHNR and CDR2 FQNEAQ (reference sequence). CDR3: CASSPDRGWADTQYF. CDR3 DNA: TGTGCCAGCAGCCCCGACAGGGGATGGGCAGATACGCAGTATTTT.

This clone was detected a few times. V and J are TRBV5-1 and TRBJ1-1, with a weak D call TRBD1 (5 bases). Deletions cut 4 bases from V and 1 base from J, with 11 bases between. The CDR3 consists of 14 residues. In germline, CDR1 is SGHRS, CDR2 YFSETQ. CDR3 protein: CASSISGQNTEAFF. Here the CDR3 DNA reads TGCGCCAGCAGCATTTCAGGACAGAACACTGAAGCTTTCTTT.

The V and J genes are TRBV6-1 and TRBJ2-3; 7 nucleotides align to TRBD1. Trimming removed 6 bases from V and 1 base from J; junction bases left unmatched: 7. This CDR3 is built from 15 residues. Germline V gene data show CDR1 as MNHNS and CDR2 as SASEGT. CDR3 protein: CASRDRSRGTDTQYF. Written as DNA, the CDR3 is TGTGCCAGCAGGGACAGGTCCAGAGGCACAGATACGCAGTATTTT.

V gene TRBV4-1 combines with J gene TRBJ1-1, with a tentative D call TRBD1 (6 bases). The CDR3 has 14 residues. Germline-derived CDR1 and CDR2 are MGHRA and YSYEKL. V lost 5 bases, J lost 1 base, and 11 bases lay in between. In nucleotides, the CDR3 is TGCGCCAGCAGCGGACGGACAGCGAACACTGAAGCTTTCTTT. This encodes CASSGRTANTEAFF.

The chain combines TRBV4-1 with TRBJ2-1; D might be TRBD1 (5 bases). CDR3 length equals 16 residues. Trimming took off 3 bases at V and 0 bases at J, with 12 bases between the two ends. Germline CDR1 reads MGHRA; CDR2 reads YSYEKL. Here the CDR3 DNA reads TGCGCCAGCAGCCATCCCCCCGACAGCTCCTACAATGAGCAGTTCTTC. Its translation: CASSHPPDSSYNEQFF.

This chain connects TRBV6-5 to TRBJ2-3; TRBD2 agrees at 13 bases. The CDR3 extends over 15 amino acids. Per the germline V gene, CDR1 is MNHEY and CDR2 is SVGAGI. J was trimmed by 4 bases and V by 4 bases; bases with no gene match: 2. CDR3 amino acids: CASSSTSGGSDTQYF. The CDR3 coding sequence is TGTGCCAGCAGTTCGACTAGCGGGGGGTCAGATACGCAGTATTTT.

In this sample, this clone turned up a few times. The chain uses TRBV19 and TRBJ1-6; 9 nucleotides match TRBD1. The ends lost 8 bases at V and 7 bases at J; junction bases unmatched: 12. Germline CDR1 and CDR2: LNHDA and SQIVND (reference sequence). This CDR3 is built from 16 residues. The CDR3 loop reads CASSQLDRGGNSPLHF. The CDR3 coding sequence is TGTGCCAGTTCTCAACTGGACAGGGGTGGCAATTCACCCCTCCACTTT.

J is TRBJ2-4 and V is TRBV7-2, with D possibly being TRBD2 (5 bases). Germline V gene sequence: CDR1 SGHTA, CDR2 FQGNSA. The germline V and J ends were trimmed by 2 bases and 2 bases, with 10 bases remaining between them. The CDR3 sequence is 15 residues long. CDR3 nucleotide sequence: TGTGCCAGCAGCTTATCCGGGAATTCCAAAAACATTCAGTACTTC. Residues: CASSLSGNSKNIQYF. Full variable domain (rest looked up from reference TRBV7-2 and TRBJ2-4): GAGVSQSPSNKVTEKGKDVELRCDPISGHTALYWYRQSLGQGLEFLIYFQGNSAPDKSGLPSDRFSAERTGGSVSTLTIQRTQQEDSAVYLCASSLSGNSKNIQYFGAGTRLSVL.

V is TRBV4-1 and J is TRBJ1-2; perhaps TRBD1 as D (5 bases). This CDR3 contains 14 residues. Germline values: CDR1 MGHRA, CDR2 YSYEKL. The V gene lost 0 bases and the J gene lost 7 bases, with 12 bases spanning the gap. CDR3 nucleotides: TGCGCCAGCAGCCAAGAAGCAGGGCCGCGTGGCTACACCTTC. Protein product: CASSQEAGPRGYTF.

The chain links TRBV19 to TRBJ1-1, with a possible D match to TRBD1 (6 bases). Germline V gene data show CDR1 as LNHDA and CDR2 as SQIVND (reference sequence). V lost 2 bases to trimming and J lost 1 base, with 11 bases between them. The CDR3 length is 15 residues. The DNA of the CDR3 is TGTGCCAGTAGTATACCGGGGGGCAGGAACACTGAAGCTTTCTTT. Translating it yields CASSIPGGRNTEAFF.

This chain connects TRBV19 to TRBJ2-2; 10 nucleotides agree with TRBD2. V lost 5 bases to trimming and J lost 5 bases; unmatched junction nucleotides: 8. Germline CDR1 reads LNHDA; CDR2 reads SQIVND (reference sequence). The length of the CDR3 is 16 residues. The DNA of the CDR3 is TGTGCCAGTAGTGTTCGGCTAGCGGGGGTTACCGGGGAGCTGTTTTTT. Translating it yields CASSVRLAGVTGELFF.

The chain links TRBV6-1 to TRBJ1-2; 8 nucleotides agree with TRBD1. Germline loops: CDR1 MNHNS, CDR2 SASEGT. The CDR3 totals 14 residues. The junction had 13 bases not matched to a gene; V was cut back by 8 bases and J by 8 bases. As DNA, the CDR3 is TGTGCCAGCTCCCCTCGGGACAGGCTGCGCGGCTACACCTTC. This codes for CASSPRDRLRGYTF.

The gene calls are TRBV18 and TRBJ1-4; 7 bases line up with TRBD1. The germline CDR1 and CDR2 sequences are KGHSH and LQKENI. The CDR3 runs 18 residues. V trimming: 5 bases; J trimming: 0 bases; junction bases outside the gene matches: 12. The CDR3 DNA is TGTGCCAGCTCAATCAGACAGGGCCGCCTTGCAACTAATGAAAAACTGTTTTTT. Translation: CASSIRQGRLATNEKLFF.

The rearrangement links TRBV6-6 to TRBJ2-4, with D unclear. CDR3 length: 12 amino acids. Trimming took 5 bases from V and 6 from J, leaving 8 bases between them. The germline gives CDR1 MNHNY, CDR2 SVGAGI (reference sequence). CDR3 amino acids: CASSRPRNIQYF. The CDR3 DNA reads TGTGCCAGCAGTAGGCCTCGAAACATTCAGTACTTC.

This chain links TRBV7-3 with TRBJ1-1; TRBD1 might be the D (5 bases). The V end lost 2 bases, the J end lost 9 bases, and 13 bases lay between the germline ends. The CDR3 covers 13 residues. The germline CDR1 and CDR2 sequences are SGHTA and FQGTGA. CDR3 residues: CASSLAGSLKAFF. The CDR3 DNA sequence: TGTGCCAGCAGCTTAGCAGGGTCCCTCAAAGCTTTCTTT. The whole variable domain, filled in from reference TRBV7-3 and TRBJ1-1, reads GAGVSQTPSNKVTEKGKYVELRCDPISGHTALYWYRQSLGQGPEFLIYFQGTGAADDSGLPNDRFFAVRPEGSVSTLKIQRTERGDSAVYLCASSLAGSLKAFFGQGTRLTVV.